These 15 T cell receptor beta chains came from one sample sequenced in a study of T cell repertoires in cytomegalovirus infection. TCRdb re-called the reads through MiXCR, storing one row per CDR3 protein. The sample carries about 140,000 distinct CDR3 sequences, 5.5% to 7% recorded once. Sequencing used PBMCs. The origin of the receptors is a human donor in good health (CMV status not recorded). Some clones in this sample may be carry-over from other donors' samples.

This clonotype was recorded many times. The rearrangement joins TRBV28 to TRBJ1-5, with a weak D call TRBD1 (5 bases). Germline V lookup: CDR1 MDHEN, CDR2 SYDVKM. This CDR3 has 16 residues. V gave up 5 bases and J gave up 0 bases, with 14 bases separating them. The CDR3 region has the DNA TGTGCCAGCAGTCCCCCGGACGGACATAGCAATCAGCCCCAGCATTTT. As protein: CASSPPDGHSNQPQHF.

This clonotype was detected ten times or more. CDR3 coding DNA: TGTGCCAGCAGCTTAGGGAATTTAGGTACGGAGACCCAGTACTTC. Protein: CASSLGNLGTETQYF. The chain has TRBV7-2 and TRBJ2-5; the D is unclear. The germline V gene has CDR1 SGHTA and CDR2 FQGNSA. Trimming took off 1 base at V and 5 bases at J, with 14 bases between the two ends. CDR3 size: 15 residues.

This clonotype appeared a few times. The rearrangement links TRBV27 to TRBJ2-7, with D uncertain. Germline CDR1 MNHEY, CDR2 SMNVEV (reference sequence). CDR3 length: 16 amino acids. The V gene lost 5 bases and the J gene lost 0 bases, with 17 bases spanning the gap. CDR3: CASSAARRTSSYEQYF. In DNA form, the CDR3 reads TGTGCCAGCAGTGCCGCGCGTCGAACGAGCTCCTACGAGCAGTACTTC.

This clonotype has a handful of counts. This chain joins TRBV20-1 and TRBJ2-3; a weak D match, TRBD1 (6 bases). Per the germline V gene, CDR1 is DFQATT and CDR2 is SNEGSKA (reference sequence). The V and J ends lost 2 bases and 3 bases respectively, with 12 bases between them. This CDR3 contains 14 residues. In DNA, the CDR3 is TGCAGTGCTAGAACAGGGTATAGGACAGATACGCAGTATTTT. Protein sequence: CSARTGYRTDTQYF.

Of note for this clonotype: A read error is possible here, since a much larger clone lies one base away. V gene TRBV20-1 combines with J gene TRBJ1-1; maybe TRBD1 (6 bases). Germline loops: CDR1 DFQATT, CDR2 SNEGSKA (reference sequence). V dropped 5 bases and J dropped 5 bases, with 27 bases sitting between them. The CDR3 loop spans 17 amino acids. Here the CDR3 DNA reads TGCAGTGCTCCCCATCGTCAAACGGGGGGGGCAAGGACTGAAGCTTTCTTT. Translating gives CSAPHRQTGGARTEAFF.

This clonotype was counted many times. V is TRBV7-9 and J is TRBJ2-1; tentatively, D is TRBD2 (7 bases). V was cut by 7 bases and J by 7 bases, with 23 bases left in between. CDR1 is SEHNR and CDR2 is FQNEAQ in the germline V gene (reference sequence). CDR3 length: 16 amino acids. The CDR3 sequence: CASTPLEGGRRNEQFF. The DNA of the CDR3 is TGTGCCAGCACCCCCTTGGAGGGGGGGCGTCGGAATGAGCAGTTCTTC.

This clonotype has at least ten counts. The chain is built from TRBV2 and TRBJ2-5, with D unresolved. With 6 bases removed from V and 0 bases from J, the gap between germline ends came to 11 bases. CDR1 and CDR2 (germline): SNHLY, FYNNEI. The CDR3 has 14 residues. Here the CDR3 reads CASRQDRYQETQYF. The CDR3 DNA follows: TGTGCCAGCAGGCAGGACCGATACCAAGAGACCCAGTACTTC.

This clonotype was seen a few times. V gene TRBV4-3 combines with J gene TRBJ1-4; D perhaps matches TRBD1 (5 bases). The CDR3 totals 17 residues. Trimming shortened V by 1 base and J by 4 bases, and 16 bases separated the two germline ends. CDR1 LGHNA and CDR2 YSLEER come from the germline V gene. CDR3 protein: CASSQGLGASGNEKLFF. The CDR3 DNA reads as TGCGCCAGCAGCCAAGGCCTCGGGGCCTCGGGTAATGAAAAACTGTTTTTT.

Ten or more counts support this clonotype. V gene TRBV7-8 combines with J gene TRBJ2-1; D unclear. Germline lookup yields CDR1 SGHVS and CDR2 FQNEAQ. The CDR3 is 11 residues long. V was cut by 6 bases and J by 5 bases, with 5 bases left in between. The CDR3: CASSRHNEQFF. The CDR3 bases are TGTGCCAGCAGTCGGCACAATGAGCAGTTCTTC. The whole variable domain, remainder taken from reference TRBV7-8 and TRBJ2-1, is GAGVSQSPRYKVAKRGQDVALRCDPISGHVSLFWYQQALGQGPEFLTYFQNEAQLDKSGLPSDRFFAERPEGSVSTLKIQRTQQEDSAVYLCASSRHNEQFFGPGTRLTVL.

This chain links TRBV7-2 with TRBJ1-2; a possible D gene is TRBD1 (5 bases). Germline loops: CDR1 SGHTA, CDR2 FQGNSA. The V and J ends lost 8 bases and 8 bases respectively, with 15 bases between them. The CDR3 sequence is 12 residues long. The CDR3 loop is CASWGGGWGYTF. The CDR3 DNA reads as TGTGCCAGCTGGGGCGGGGGTTGGGGCTACACCTTC.

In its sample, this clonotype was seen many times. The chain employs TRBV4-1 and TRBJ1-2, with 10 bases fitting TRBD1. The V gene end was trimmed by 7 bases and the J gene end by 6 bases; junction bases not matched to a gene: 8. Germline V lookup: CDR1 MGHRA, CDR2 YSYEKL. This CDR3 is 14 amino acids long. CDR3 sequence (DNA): TGCGCCAGCAACCTGGGGACAGGGGTGAATGGCTACACCTTC. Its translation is CASNLGTGVNGYTF.

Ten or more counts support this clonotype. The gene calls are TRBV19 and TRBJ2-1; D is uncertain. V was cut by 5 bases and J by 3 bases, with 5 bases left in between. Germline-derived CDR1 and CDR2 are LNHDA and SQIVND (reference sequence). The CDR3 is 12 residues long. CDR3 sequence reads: CASSGNYNEQFF. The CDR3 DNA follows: TGTGCCAGTAGTGGGAACTACAATGAGCAGTTCTTC.

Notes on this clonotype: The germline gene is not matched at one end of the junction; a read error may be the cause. The CDR3 region has the DNA TGTGCCAGCAGCCTCACCCCGGGGACCAATGAAAAACTGTTT. Translation: CASSLTPGTNEKLF. The chain uses TRBV7-8 and TRBJ1-4; a possible D gene is TRBD1 (5 bases). CDR1 SGHVS and CDR2 FQNEAQ come from the germline V gene. The CDR3 has 14 amino acids.

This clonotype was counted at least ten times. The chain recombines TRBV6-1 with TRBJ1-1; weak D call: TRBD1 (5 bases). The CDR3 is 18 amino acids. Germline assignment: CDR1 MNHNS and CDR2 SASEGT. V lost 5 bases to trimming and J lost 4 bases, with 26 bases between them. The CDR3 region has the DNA TGTGCCAGCAGTCCCCTCCGGGGGGTGGCAGCGGGTGGCACTGAAGCTTTCTTT. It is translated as CASSPLRGVAAGGTEAFF.

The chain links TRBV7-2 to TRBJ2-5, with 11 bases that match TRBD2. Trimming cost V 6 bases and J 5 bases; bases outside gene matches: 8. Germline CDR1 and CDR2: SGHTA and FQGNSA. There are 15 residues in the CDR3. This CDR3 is CASSRGRTSGETQYF. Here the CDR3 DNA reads TGTGCCAGCAGTAGAGGCAGGACTAGCGGGGAGACCCAGTACTTC.